These 25 T cell receptor beta chains originate from one sample sequenced in a study of T cell responses to AZD1222 COVID-19 vaccine listed by TCRdb under 2021. Per the publication, the time point label means: baseline before first vaccination. Library prep was done by the immunoSEQ multiplex PCR assay. TCRdb took over this immuneACCESS table, retaining in-frame rearrangements with V and J assigned. Such tables are incomplete; in checked studies, under half of the missing clones stem from an unresolved V gene, and the remainder is unexplained. Present in this sample are approximately 100,000 clones, over 80% of which were seen just once. The ten largest clones capture about 8.7% of the sample. The sequenced sample was peripheral blood, obtained on day 0 of AZD1222 vaccination. The receptor source for this set is an adult in good health.

This chain joins TRBV6-2 or TRBV6-3 and TRBJ2-2, with D hard to call. Deletions cut 0 bases from V and 3 bases from J, with 11 bases between. From germline, CDR1 is MNHEY and CDR2 SVGEGT. This CDR3 contains 16 residues. The CDR3 DNA follows: TGTGCCAGCAGTTACTCTCCAGGAAAGTACACCGGGGAGCTGTTTTTT. It translates to CASSYSPGKYTGELFF.

The chain has TRBV19 and TRBJ2-2; 9 nucleotides line up with TRBD1. The CDR3 has 14 residues. J was trimmed by 7 bases and V by 6 bases; bases with no gene match: 6. Germline assignment: CDR1 LNHDA and CDR2 SQIVND (reference sequence). This CDR3 is CASSAGTGYGELFF. The CDR3 nucleotides read TGTGCCAGTAGCGCCGGGACAGGGTACGGGGAGCTGTTTTTT.

This clone was detected a few times. Written as DNA, the CDR3 is TGTGCCAGCAGTGAGCCGCGGACAGGGGGCGGGGGCGCTTTCTTT. It translates to CASSEPRTGGGGAFF. The chain recombines TRBV25-1 with TRBJ1-1, with 11 bases fitting TRBD1. Losses at the gene ends were 3 bases for V and 11 bases for J; bases not matched to a gene: 11. The germline V gene has CDR1 MGHDK and CDR2 SYGVNS. The CDR3 length is 15 residues.

The genes are TRBV10-2 and TRBJ2-1, with 11 nucleotides matching TRBD2. This CDR3 has 15 residues. The junction had 5 bases not matched to a gene; V was cut back by 5 bases and J by 5 bases. Germline V lookup: CDR1 WSHSY, CDR2 SAAADI. CDR3 nucleotide sequence: TGCGCCAGCAGTTACGAACTAGCGGGAGACAATGAGCAGTTCTTC. Amino acids: CASSYELAGDNEQFF.

The chain has TRBV11-2 and TRBJ2-2; 9 nucleotides agree with TRBD2. The CDR3 has 15 amino acids. CDR1 is SGHAT, CDR2 FQNNGV, per germline. With 4 bases clipped from V and 7 bases from J, the junction kept 7 bases outside the gene matches. The CDR3: CASSSSGGLSGELFF. DNA for the CDR3: TGTGCCAGCAGCTCGAGCGGGGGGCTTAGCGGGGAGCTGTTTTTT.

The rearrangement joins TRBV30 to TRBJ2-1; D not certain. Deletions cut 1 base from V and 9 bases from J, with 7 bases between. Germline V gives CDR1 GTSNPN, CDR2 SVGIG (reference sequence). The CDR3 sequence is 11 residues long. In DNA form, the CDR3 reads TGTGCCTGGAGTGAGGTTAGTGAGCAGTTCTTC. It encodes CAWSEVSEQFF.

This rearrangement joins TRBV6-4 to TRBJ2-2, with 10 bases fitting TRBD2. Germline assignment: CDR1 MRHNA and CDR2 SNTAGT. The junction had 0 bases not matched to a gene; V was cut back by 2 bases and J by 6 bases. This CDR3 spans 14 amino acids. The CDR3 region is CASSDLAGAGELFF. The CDR3 region has the DNA TGTGCCAGCAGTGACCTAGCGGGGGCCGGGGAGCTGTTTTTT.

J is TRBJ1-2 and V is TRBV24-1; D is unclear. CDR3 size: 14 residues. CDR1 is KGHDR, CDR2 SFDVKD, per germline. Trimming took 3 bases from V and 6 from J, leaving 13 bases between them. The DNA of the CDR3 is TGTGCCACCAGTGATATCCAGGTGAGCCATGGCTACACCTTC. Translation: CATSDIQVSHGYTF.

This clone is a singleton in its sample. This rearrangement joins TRBV21-1 to TRBJ2-4; the table gives TRBD1 as D, unverified against the DNA. TRBV21-1 represents a pseudogene. The CDR3 consists of 15 residues. CDR3 DNA sequence: TGTGCCAGCGAAGATGAACAGGGGATTCGGGACATTCAGTACTTC. This codes for CASEDEQGIRDIQYF.

This clone appeared a few times. The V and J genes are TRBV4-2 and TRBJ2-7; 11 positions match TRBD2. CDR3 length equals 19 residues. After removal of 1 base from V and 7 bases from J, the junction contained 18 bases not matched to a gene. The germline gives CDR1 LGHNA, CDR2 YNFKEQ. The CDR3 nucleotides are TGTGCCAGCAGCCAAGTTTCAAGAAGGGGACTAGCGGATGTTAAAGAGCAGTACTTC. Amino acids: CASSQVSRRGLADVKEQYF.

The genes are TRBV18 and TRBJ1-5, with 7 bases lining up with TRBD1. CDR3 length: 17 amino acids. The germline CDR1 and CDR2 sequences are KGHSH and LQKENI. V lost 5 bases and J lost 1; bases outside the gene matches: 11. CDR3 DNA: TGTGCCAGCTCATCCTCTCAGACAGGGCAGAGCAATCAGCCCCAGCATTTT. It codes for CASSSSQTGQSNQPQHF.

The V call is TRBV9, the J call TRBJ2-3; 8 positions agree with TRBD2. This CDR3 is built from 16 residues. V was clipped by 0 bases and J by 2 bases; unmatched bases: 5. CDR1 SGDLS and CDR2 YYNGEE come from the germline V gene. The CDR3 sequence is CASSVAAGGFTDTQYF. As DNA, the CDR3 is TGTGCCAGCAGCGTAGCTGCGGGGGGCTTCACAGATACGCAGTATTTT.

This clone occurred a few times. The chain combines TRBV24-1 with TRBJ1-5; weak D call: TRBD1 (6 bases). V lost 3 bases and J 5 bases, leaving 13 bases between the germline ends. Germline V lookup: CDR1 KGHDR, CDR2 SFDVKD. This CDR3 comprises 15 residues. CDR3 nucleotide sequence: TGTGCCACCAGTGATCCCAGGTCAGGGGATCAGCCCCAGCATTTT. Its protein product is CATSDPRSGDQPQHF.

The chain uses TRBV7-9 and TRBJ1-2; 8 nucleotides line up with TRBD1. The germline CDR1 and CDR2 sequences are SEHNR and FQNEAQ (reference sequence). The CDR3 spans 13 residues. V shed 6 bases and J 6 bases; nucleotides not matched to a gene: 6. The DNA of the CDR3 is TGTGCCAGCAGTCTTGGACAGGGTGATGGCTACACCTTC. Translation: CASSLGQGDGYTF.

This chain connects TRBV3-1 (or the pseudogene TRBV3-2) to TRBJ2-7, with D perhaps matching TRBD1 (5 bases). Per the germline V gene, CDR1 is LGHDT and CDR2 is YNNKEL (reference sequence). The CDR3 contains 14 residues. The germline V and J ends were trimmed by 0 bases and 9 bases, with 15 bases remaining between them. This chain's CDR3 is CASSQETATKGQYF. Here the CDR3 DNA reads TGTGCCAGCAGCCAAGAGACAGCGACGAAGGGGCAGTACTTC.

The V call is TRBV5-1, the J call TRBJ2-7, with a tentative D call TRBD2 (6 bases). The ends were cut back, 0 bases at V and 2 bases at J, with 15 bases in the middle. CDR3 length equals 16 residues. Germline V gene sequence: CDR1 SGHRS, CDR2 YFSETQ. CDR3 protein: CASSLGGGTETYEQYF. The CDR3 DNA reads as TGCGCCAGCAGCTTGGGTGGCGGGACGGAGACCTACGAGCAGTACTTC.

V usage is TRBV5-1 and J usage is TRBJ2-7; TRBD2 is a possible D gene (6 bases). This CDR3 contains 15 residues. Germline V CDR1 and CDR2: SGHRS, YFSETQ. V shed 4 bases and J shed 8 bases, with 22 bases lying between them. CDR3 nucleotide sequence: TGCGCCAGCAGCCCTTGGACGGGACTGGGTTATAAGCAGTACTTC. Amino acids: CASSPWTGLGYKQYF.

V and J are TRBV3-1 (or the pseudogene TRBV3-2) and TRBJ2-3; the match to TRBD2 covers 8 bases. Germline CDR1 reads LGHDT; CDR2 reads YNNKEL (reference sequence). The CDR3 has 16 amino acids. The V segment lost 6 bases and the J segment 2 bases; nucleotides outside the gene matches: 10. The CDR3 reads CASRPSGSALTDTQYF. CDR3 DNA: TGTGCCAGCAGACCAAGCGGGAGCGCCCTCACAGATACGCAGTATTTT.

This sequence joins TRBV19 and TRBJ2-2; D is unresolved. V was trimmed by 3 bases and J by 3 bases, leaving 11 bases between them. CDR1 and CDR2 (germline): LNHDA, SQIVND (reference sequence). The CDR3 is 15 residues long. The CDR3, as DNA: TGTGCCAGTAGTATCACGCTGCACTACACCGGGGAGCTGTTTTTT. Translating it yields CASSITLHYTGELFF.

The V call is TRBV5-1, the J call TRBJ2-1, with 13 nucleotides matching TRBD2. Germline assignment: CDR1 SGHRS and CDR2 YFSETQ. Unmatched junction bases numbered 5, after V lost 4 bases and J lost 4 bases. The CDR3 spans 16 residues. CDR3 protein: CASSGTSGTYYNEQFF. Here the CDR3 DNA reads TGCGCCAGCAGCGGGACTAGCGGGACGTATTACAATGAGCAGTTCTTC.

The CDR3 spells CASSLGSLDVWGKLFF. In DNA form, the CDR3 reads TGTGCCAGCAGTTTAGGATCCCTGGACGTCTGGGGAAAACTGTTTTTT. The rearrangement uses TRBV28 and TRBJ1-4, with D unresolved. Germline assignment: CDR1 MDHEN and CDR2 SYDVKM. Trimming removed 2 bases from V and 10 bases from J, with 20 bases in between. The CDR3 runs to 16 residues.

The gene calls are TRBV27 and TRBJ1-1; D possibly corresponds to TRBD1 (5 bases). Germline V CDR1 and CDR2: MNHEY, SMNVEV (reference sequence). This CDR3 is built from 14 residues. V was pared by 7 bases and J by 7 bases, with 19 bases between. The CDR3 DNA sequence: TGTGCCAGCACCCCCCTGGGGCAGGGCAATGAAGCTTTCTTT. Encoded protein: CASTPLGQGNEAFF.

A few counts support this clone. The chain employs TRBV24-1 and TRBJ1-5, with no clear D. This CDR3 region has 12 residues. Germline V gives CDR1 KGHDR, CDR2 SFDVKD. Trimming took 3 bases from V and 6 from J, leaving 5 bases between them. As DNA, the CDR3 is TGTGCCACCAGTGATGTCGGTCAGCCCCAGCATTTT. It encodes CATSDVGQPQHF.

CDR3 protein: CASSPGLGGDTQYF. CDR3 nucleotides: TGTGCCAGCAGCCCGGGACTAGGGGGAGATACGCAGTATTTT. The rearrangement links TRBV7-2 to TRBJ2-3, with 8 bases aligning to TRBD2. V lost 5 bases to trimming and J lost 5 bases; unmatched junction nucleotides: 6. There are 14 residues in the CDR3. Looked up from germline, CDR1 is SGHTA and CDR2 is FQGNSA.

The chain is built from TRBV27 and TRBJ1-5; D is unclear. The germline CDR1 and CDR2 sequences are MNHEY and SMNVEV (reference sequence). The V and J ends lost 2 bases and 2 bases respectively, with 10 bases between them. The CDR3 loop spans 15 amino acids. The CDR3 DNA is TGTGCCAGCAGTTTAGATAGGTCTGGCAATCAGCCCCAGCATTTT. It is translated as CASSLDRSGNQPQHF.